One sample yielded the 20 T cell receptor beta chains listed below, sequenced in a study of CD8+ T cells in alopecia areata. The treatment denotes: oral pan-JAK inhibitor, 5-10 mg twice daily. TCR sequencing used cDNA made by reverse transcription of extracted RNA. Here immunoSEQ multiplex PCR was the method, and the copy in TCRdb shows in-frame clones only, minus some. The data contain about 210,000 clones, around three fifths of them singletons. Sequenced here: CD4+ T cells sorted from blood, sampled at week 4, from a patient treated with tofacitinib. These receptor sequences come from a human donor with alopecia areata.

This clone came up once. The chain has TRBV2 and TRBJ2-4; the D gene is possibly TRBD2 (6 bases). The V and J ends lost 2 bases and 0 bases respectively, with 14 bases between them. The V gene's germline CDR1 is SNHLY and CDR2 FYNNEI. The CDR3 is 17 residues long. The CDR3 here is CASSESLGTLAKNIQYF. As DNA, the CDR3 is TGTGCCAGCAGTGAAAGTTTGGGGACTTTAGCCAAAAACATTCAGTACTTC.

The J gene is TRBJ1-4, the V gene TRBV29-1; TRBD1 agrees at 7 bases. CDR1 is SQVTM and CDR2 is ANQGSEA in the germline V gene. The CDR3 extends over 13 amino acids. V lost 7 bases to trimming and J lost 5 bases; unmatched junction nucleotides: 7. The CDR3 here is CSAEGRGNEKLFF. CDR3 in DNA: TGCAGCGCCGAGGGCAGGGGGAATGAAAAACTGTTTTTT.

This clone was seen just once. The chain uses TRBV6-5 and TRBJ2-5; TRBD2 aligns across 9 bases. CDR3 length: 13 residues. CDR1 and CDR2 from the germline V gene are MNHEY and SVGAGI. V was pared by 10 bases and J by 5 bases, with 8 bases of the junction left unmatched. In DNA form, the CDR3 reads TGTGCCACCGCGGGGCGGGGGGGCGAGACCCAGTACTTC. Its translation: CATAGRGGETQYF.

The chain recombines TRBV30 with TRBJ2-2; D possibly corresponds to TRBD1 (6 bases). The V and J ends lost 2 bases and 7 bases respectively, with 8 bases between them. The CDR3 spans 12 residues. The V gene's germline CDR1 is GTSNPN and CDR2 SVGIG (reference sequence). CDR3 DNA sequence: TGTGCCTGGAGTATCAGGGGCGGGGAGCTGTTTTTT. This gives the protein CAWSIRGGELFF.

This clone was found many times. The genes are TRBV18 and TRBJ2-3, with D tentatively TRBD1 (5 bases). Germline values: CDR1 KGHSH, CDR2 LQKENI. V lost 3 bases to trimming and J lost 10 bases, with 17 bases between them. The CDR3 has 14 amino acids. This CDR3 is CASSPPGASWAQYF. CDR3 sequence (DNA): TGTGCCAGCTCACCCCCTGGGGCCAGTTGGGCGCAGTATTTT.

This clone has only one observation. The rearrangement joins TRBV7-2 to TRBJ2-5, with D uncertain. V was shortened by 8 bases and J by 4 bases, with 11 bases between the two germline ends. Germline V gene data show CDR1 as SGHTA and CDR2 as FQGNSA. The CDR3 is 12 amino acids. CDR3 sequence reads: CASGPGGETQYF. CDR3 bases: TGTGCCAGCGGACCCGGTGGAGAGACCCAGTACTTC. The full variable domain, with the rest looked up from reference TRBV7-2 and TRBJ2-5, is GAGVSQSPSNKVTEKGKDVELRCDPISGHTALYWYRQSLGQGLEFLIYFQGNSAPDKSGLPSDRFSAERTGGSVSTLTIQRTQQEDSAVYLCASGPGGETQYFGPGTRLLVL.

This clone occurred a few times. This chain joins TRBV10-3 and TRBJ1-1; D remains ambiguous. In germline, CDR1 is ENHRY, CDR2 SYGVKD. V was cut by 10 bases and J by 3 bases, with 18 bases left in between. The CDR3 extends over 14 amino acids. CDR3 protein: CATKAPVIDTEAFF. For the CDR3, the DNA is TGTGCCACAAAAGCTCCGGTTATCGACACTGAAGCTTTCTTT.

This clone occurred a few times. This chain connects TRBV7-2 to TRBJ2-1, with D possibly matching TRBD1 (5 bases). The CDR3 is made up of 14 amino acids. V dropped 1 base and J dropped 8 bases, with 12 bases sitting between them. Germline CDR1 is SGHTA and CDR2 is FQGNSA. In DNA form, the CDR3 reads TGTGCCAGCAGCTTAGTTTGGGGCAGGGATGAGCAGTTCTTC. Its protein is CASSLVWGRDEQFF.

This clone was seen more than once but under ten times. One junction end does not reproduce the germline sequence, and a read error may be involved. The chain employs TRBV7-7 and TRBJ2-5; no clear D gene. Germline V gene sequence: CDR1 SSHAT, CDR2 FNYEAQ (reference sequence). CDR3 size: 16 residues. The DNA for the CDR3 is TGTGCTAGCAGCTCGGGCCGCCGACTCTACCAAGAGACCCAGTACTTC. It codes for CASSSGRRLYQETQYF.

The chain carries TRBV19 and TRBJ2-1; maybe TRBD1 (6 bases). Per germline, CDR1 LNHDA and CDR2 SQIVND (reference sequence). The CDR3 runs 15 residues. The V and J ends lost 5 bases and 0 bases respectively, with 11 bases between them. The CDR3 DNA sequence: TGTGCCAGTAGTCGGACAGACAGCTCCTACAATGAGCAGTTCTTC. As protein: CASSRTDSSYNEQFF.

This chain uses TRBV7-6 with TRBJ2-5, with D possibly matching TRBD2 (6 bases). Germline assignment: CDR1 SGHVS and CDR2 FNYEAQ. The V and J ends lost 2 bases and 1 base respectively, with 11 bases between them. CDR3 length equals 15 residues. The DNA of the CDR3 is TGTGCCAGCAGCTTATCCGGGGGTCGCCAAGAGACCCAGTACTTC. It is translated as CASSLSGGRQETQYF.

The chain couples TRBV6-4 to TRBJ1-2; D is unresolved. Trimming took off 3 bases at V and 4 bases at J, with 18 bases between the two ends. Germline-derived CDR1 and CDR2 are MRHNA and SNTAGT. This CDR3 region has 16 residues. CDR3 amino acids: CASSDTLRTQSYGYTF. The DNA of the CDR3 is TGTGCCAGCAGTGATACCCTCCGGACCCAATCCTATGGCTACACCTTC.

V is TRBV29-1 and J is TRBJ2-7, with TRBD1 as a possible D gene (5 bases). This CDR3 region has 13 residues. The V gene's germline CDR1 is SQVTM and CDR2 ANQGSEA. Trimming left V 4 bases short and J 1 base short, with 11 bases between. CDR3 sequence (DNA): TGCAGCGTTGGGCAGGGTGAGTCCTACGAGCAGTACTTC. This codes for CSVGQGESYEQYF.

This chain links TRBV13 with TRBJ2-1; D gene ambiguous. The CDR3 extends over 13 amino acids. Germline-derived CDR1 and CDR2 are PRHDT and FYEKMQ (reference sequence). V was trimmed by 1 base and J by 7 bases, leaving 8 bases between them. CDR3 protein: CASSLVGGNEQFF. CDR3 DNA: TGTGCCAGCAGCTTAGTGGGCGGTAATGAGCAGTTCTTC.

The chain joins TRBV7-2 to TRBJ1-1; D ambiguous. The CDR3 has 15 residues. V was pared by 1 base and J by 0 bases, with 9 bases between. The germline V gene has CDR1 SGHTA and CDR2 FQGNSA. The DNA of the CDR3 is TGTGCCAGCAGCTTAGTAAACACCGTGAACACTGAAGCTTTCTTT. Translated, it gives CASSLVNTVNTEAFF.

The chain combines TRBV6-5 with TRBJ2-3; D uncertain. CDR1 and CDR2 (germline): MNHEY, SVGAGI. The CDR3 totals 14 residues. The ends were cut back, 3 bases at V and 4 bases at J, with 11 bases in the middle. CDR3 sequence: CASSYISTPDTQYF. DNA of the CDR3: TGTGCCAGCAGTTATATCAGTACCCCAGATACGCAGTATTTT.

The rearrangement joins TRBV7-2 to TRBJ2-7; the match to TRBD1 covers 7 bases. V gave up 5 bases and J gave up 0 bases; unmatched junction bases: 7. The CDR3 consists of 15 residues. Germline assignment: CDR1 SGHTA and CDR2 FQGNSA. CDR3 loop: CASSRTTGTSYEQYF. The CDR3 bases are TGTGCCAGCAGCCGTACGACAGGGACCTCCTACGAGCAGTACTTC.

This clone was picked up a small number of times. The genes are TRBV11-2 and TRBJ1-1; the match to TRBD1 covers 8 bases. The V gene end was trimmed by 1 base and the J gene end by 6 bases; junction bases not matched to a gene: 7. Looked up from germline, CDR1 is SGHAT and CDR2 is FQNNGV. This CDR3 is built from 15 residues. CDR3 loop: CASSLVRTGFSEAFF. CDR3 coding DNA: TGTGCCAGCAGCTTAGTCCGGACAGGGTTCTCTGAAGCTTTCTTT.

The chain joins TRBV30 to TRBJ1-4; D is unresolved. The CDR3 consists of 14 residues. In germline, CDR1 is GTSNPN, CDR2 SVGIG (reference sequence). V lost 2 bases to trimming and J lost 7 bases, with 14 bases between them. CDR3 nucleotide sequence: TGTGCCTGGAGTTGGGGAGGACGGACTGAAAAACTGTTTTTT. It specifies CAWSWGGRTEKLFF. The full variable domain, completed using reference TRBV30 and TRBJ1-4, is SQTIHQWPATLVQPVGSPLSLECTVEGTSNPNLYWYRQAAGRGLQLLFYSVGIGQISSEVPQNLSASRPQDRQFILSSKKLLLSDSGFYLCAWSWGGRTEKLFFGSGTQLSVL.

The chain is built from TRBV18 and TRBJ1-1; no clear D gene. V lost 4 bases and J 1 base, leaving 7 bases between the germline ends. This CDR3 is 13 amino acids long. The germline CDR1 and CDR2 sequences are KGHSH and LQKENI. CDR3 DNA sequence: TGTGCCAGCTCACAGGAGGGGAACACTGAAGCTTTCTTT. This encodes CASSQEGNTEAFF.